The rows below give T cell receptor beta chains drawn from one sample of a study of blood T cells in healthy people across ages. From the 5' RACE reads, TCRdb called clonotypes with MiXCR, one entry per CDR3 protein. This repertoire shows around 1,500,000 distinct CDR3 sequences, around 39% found once; its top ten account for under 8%. Sequencing was done on a sample of blood. All receptors derive from a woman aged 18-35 years in good health. Each CDR3 is given without its conserved first and last residue.

>TRBV2|TRBJ1-1
ASSDLRWTGNTEAF
>TRBV4-2|TRBJ2-3
ASSQDFDQGQY
>TRBV27|TRBJ1-2
ASSLSYTGGNYGYT
>TRBV27|NA
ASASVFGEQY
>TRBV10-3|TRBJ2-2
AISTGTGITGELF
>TRBV24-1|TRBJ2-3
TTKGQGTDTQY
>TRBV20-1|TRBJ2-1
SALKNNEQF
>TRBV7-2|TRBJ1-4
ASSLGFSRDEKLF
>TRBV4-1|TRBJ1-2
ASSQEEGQGYYGYT
>TRBV20-1|TRBJ2-3
SATSRLAISTDTQY
>TRBV20-1|TRBJ1-5
SAQGSGGNNQPQH
>TRBV21-1|TRBJ2-7
ASSKIRAGISSYEQY
>TRBV16|TRBJ2-7
ASSAGQGVTYEQY
>TRBV3-1|TRBJ1-5
ASSQVDGNQPQH
>TRBV29-1|TRBJ2-1
SVDYQGYNEQF
>TRBV15|TRBJ2-5
ATSRASQETQY
>TRBV29-1|TRBJ2-6
SVEDGESRANVLT
>TRBV6-5|TRBJ2-2
ASTEGLTGGGELF
>TRBV5-1|TRBJ2-1
ASSLTVSSYNEQF
>TRBV3-1|TRBJ2-7
ASSRDPSTNEQY
>TRBV20-1|TRBJ2-3
SASSGGARDTQY
>TRBV24-1|TRBJ2-7
ATSEAEGLSYEQY
>TRBV29-1|TRBJ2-7
SVERTSGGYEQY
>TRBV27|TRBJ2-3
ASSFGGSGGFPDTQY
>TRBV10-3|TRBJ2-4
AISEQETSGTKNIQY
>TRBV7-6|TRBJ1-1
ASSQTSGRTEAF
>TRBV7-9|TRBJ2-3
ASSLALVGAGDTQY
>TRBV9|TRBJ2-7
ASSVELAGIYEQY
>TRBV12-3/TRBV12-4|TRBJ2-5
ASAGFNNEQY
>TRBV6-2/TRBV6-3|TRBJ1-2
ASRTGISGYT
>TRBV20-1|TRBJ2-7
SAPGTPNSYEQY
>TRBV5-6|TRBJ2-5
ASSLASELETQY
>TRBV7-7|TRBJ2-2
ASSLDQGGITGKLF
>TRBV5-6|TRBJ2-7
ASSQAQSRSEQY
>TRBV9|TRBJ1-1
ASSVVWRQNTEAF
>TRBV12-3/TRBV12-4|TRBJ2-7
ASGIPSGAYNEQY
>TRBV29-1|TRBJ2-5
SVVPSGQETQY
>TRBV20-1|TRBJ2-1
SPQGRLANEQF
>TRBV10-3|TRBJ2-3
AISGPQQRQAPSDTQY
>TRBV3-1|TRBJ2-7
ATRDYRGEQY
>TRBV18|TRBJ1-2
ASSPVTVAGYT
>TRBV5-1|TRBJ1-2
ASSVDGTGTGYT
>TRBV3-1|TRBJ2-7
ASSDRGGYEQY
>TRBV29-1|TRBJ2-2
SVSAGYGTGELF
>TRBV7-8|TRBJ2-3
ASSLVLVLAGEADTQY
>TRBV6-5|TRBJ2-3
ASSRTSGSPNTQY
>TRBV6-1|TRBJ2-3
ASSEARTLLSTDTQY
>TRBV7-7|TRBJ2-2
ASSPRLAVNTGELF
>TRBV25-1|TRBJ2-6
ASSTQGSGVLT
>TRBV5-1|NA
AGSGGQSETQY
>TRBV25-1|TRBJ2-1
ASSNLAGGDYNEQF
>TRBV13|TRBJ2-1
ASSLGDVPEQF
>TRBV20-1|TRBJ2-1
SARDGGLQF
>TRBV9|TRBJ2-7
ASSPSGTDSYEQY